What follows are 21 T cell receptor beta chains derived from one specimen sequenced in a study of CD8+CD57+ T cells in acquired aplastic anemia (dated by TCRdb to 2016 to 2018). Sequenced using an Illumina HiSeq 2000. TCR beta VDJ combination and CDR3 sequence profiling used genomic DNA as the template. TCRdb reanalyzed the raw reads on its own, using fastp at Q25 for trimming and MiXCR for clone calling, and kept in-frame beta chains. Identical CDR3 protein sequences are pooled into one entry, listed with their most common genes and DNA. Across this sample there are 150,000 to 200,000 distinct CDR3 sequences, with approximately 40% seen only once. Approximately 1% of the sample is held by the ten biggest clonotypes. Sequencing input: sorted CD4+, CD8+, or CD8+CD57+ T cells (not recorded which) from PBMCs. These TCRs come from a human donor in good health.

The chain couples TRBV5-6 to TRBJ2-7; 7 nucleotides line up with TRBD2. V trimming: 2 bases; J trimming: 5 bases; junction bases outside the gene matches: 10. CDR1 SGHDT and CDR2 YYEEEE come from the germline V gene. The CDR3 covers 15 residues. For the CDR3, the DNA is TGTGCCAGCAGCTTAGGCGGGGGACCCACGGACGAGCAGTACTTC. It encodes CASSLGGGPTDEQYF.

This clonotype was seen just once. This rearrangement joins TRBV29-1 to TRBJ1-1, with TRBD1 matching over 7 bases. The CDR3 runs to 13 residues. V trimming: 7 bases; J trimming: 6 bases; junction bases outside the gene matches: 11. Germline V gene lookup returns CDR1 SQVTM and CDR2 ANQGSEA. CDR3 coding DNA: TGCAGCGCTGGGAGGGGGCGAACGGCTGAAGCTTTCTTT. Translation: CSAGRGRTAEAFF. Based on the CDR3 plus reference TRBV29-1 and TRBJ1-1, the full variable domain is SAVISQKPSRDICQRGTSLTIQCQVDSQVTMMFWYRQQPGQSLTLIATANQGSEATYESGFVIDKFPISRPNLTFSTLTVSNMSPEDSSIYLCSAGRGRTAEAFFGQGTRLTVV.

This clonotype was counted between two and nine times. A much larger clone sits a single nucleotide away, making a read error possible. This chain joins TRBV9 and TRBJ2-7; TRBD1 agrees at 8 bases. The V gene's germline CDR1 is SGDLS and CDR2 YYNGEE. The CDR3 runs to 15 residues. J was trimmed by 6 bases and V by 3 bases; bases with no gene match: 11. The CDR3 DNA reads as TGTGCCAGCAGCGCAGCTAGCCAGGGGGCAGGCGAGCAGTACTTC. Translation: CASSAASQGAGEQYF.

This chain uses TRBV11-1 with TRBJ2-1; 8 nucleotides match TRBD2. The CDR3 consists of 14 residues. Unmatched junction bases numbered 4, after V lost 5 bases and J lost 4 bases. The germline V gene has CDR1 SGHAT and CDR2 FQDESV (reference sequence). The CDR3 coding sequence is TGTGCCAGCAGCCCGGGGGGGTGGTACAATGAGCAGTTCTTC. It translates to CASSPGGWYNEQFF.

The CDR3 loop is CASSQGQWDSPLHF. The CDR3 DNA reads as TGTGCCAGCAGCCAAGGACAGTGGGATTCACCCCTCCACTTT. The rearrangement links TRBV7-9 to TRBJ1-6, with a weak D call TRBD1 (6 bases). V lost 5 bases and J lost 8, with 13 bases in between. CDR1 is SEHNR and CDR2 is FQNEAQ in the germline V gene (reference sequence). The CDR3 totals 14 residues.

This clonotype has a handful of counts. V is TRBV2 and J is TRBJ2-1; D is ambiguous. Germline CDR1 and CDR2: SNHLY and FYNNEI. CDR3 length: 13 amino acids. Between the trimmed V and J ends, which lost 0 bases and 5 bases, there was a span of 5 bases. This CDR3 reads CASSEARDNEQFF. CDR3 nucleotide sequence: TGTGCCAGCAGTGAAGCGCGTGACAATGAGCAGTTCTTC.

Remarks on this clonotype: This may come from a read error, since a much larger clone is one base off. The DNA for the CDR3 is TGTGCCAGCAGCTCCGGGCCGGGGGGACCGTGTTTATATACGCAGTATTTT. This encodes CASSSGPGGPCLYTQYF. V gene TRBV14 combines with J gene TRBJ2-3, with TRBD2 matching 7 bases. Trimming took 5 bases from V and 7 from J; bases not matched to a gene: 18. Per the germline V gene, CDR1 is SGHDN and CDR2 is FVKESK. The CDR3 loop spans 17 amino acids. The full variable domain, rest sourced from reference TRBV14 and TRBJ2-3, is EAGVTQFPSHSVIEKGQTVTLRCDPISGHDNLYWYRRVMGKEIKFLLHFVKESKQDESGMPNNRFLAERTGGTYSTLKVQPAELEDSGVYFCASSSGPGGPCLYTQYFGPGTRLTVL.

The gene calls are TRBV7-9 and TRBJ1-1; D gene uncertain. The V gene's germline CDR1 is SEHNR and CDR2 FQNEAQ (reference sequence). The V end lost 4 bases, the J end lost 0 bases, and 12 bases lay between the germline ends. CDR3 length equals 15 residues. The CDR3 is CASSSASDLNTEAFF. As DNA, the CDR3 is TGTGCCAGCAGCTCCGCGAGCGATTTGAACACTGAAGCTTTCTTT.

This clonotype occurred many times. Here the CDR3 DNA reads TGTGCCAGCAGTTTAGTCGGTGGGACGGGCAATCAGCCCCAGCATTTT. Amino acid sequence: CASSLVGGTGNQPQHF. The rearrangement joins TRBV12-3 or TRBV12-4 to TRBJ1-5, with D perhaps matching TRBD1 (5 bases). The ends were cut back, 1 base at V and 2 bases at J, with 12 bases in the middle. This CDR3 is built from 16 residues.

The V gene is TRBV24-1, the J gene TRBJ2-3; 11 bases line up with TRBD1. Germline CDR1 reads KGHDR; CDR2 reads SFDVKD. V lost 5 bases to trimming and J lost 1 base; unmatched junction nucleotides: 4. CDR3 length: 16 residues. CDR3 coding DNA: TGTGCCACCAGTGCTCGGACAGGGGGCCGCACAGATACGCAGTATTTT. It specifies CATSARTGGRTDTQYF.

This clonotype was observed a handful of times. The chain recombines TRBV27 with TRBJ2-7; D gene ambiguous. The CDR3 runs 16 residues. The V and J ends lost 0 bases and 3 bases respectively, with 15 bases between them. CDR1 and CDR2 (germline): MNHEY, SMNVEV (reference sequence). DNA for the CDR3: TGTGCCAGCAGTTTATCGAACTCTCGGGTATTCTACGAGCAGTACTTC. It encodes CASSLSNSRVFYEQYF.

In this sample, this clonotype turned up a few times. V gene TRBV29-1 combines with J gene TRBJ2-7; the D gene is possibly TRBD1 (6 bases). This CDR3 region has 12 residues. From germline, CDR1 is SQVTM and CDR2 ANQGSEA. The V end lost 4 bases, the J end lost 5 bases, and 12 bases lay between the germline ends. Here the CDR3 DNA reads TGCAGCGTTGCCGCAGGGGCACACGAGCAGTACTTC. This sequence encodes CSVAAGAHEQYF.

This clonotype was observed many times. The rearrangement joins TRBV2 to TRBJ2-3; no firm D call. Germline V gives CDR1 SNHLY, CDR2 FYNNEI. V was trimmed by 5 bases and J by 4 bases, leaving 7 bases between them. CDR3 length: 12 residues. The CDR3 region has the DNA TGTGCCAGCAGTAAGACTTCAGATACGCAGTATTTT. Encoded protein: CASSKTSDTQYF.

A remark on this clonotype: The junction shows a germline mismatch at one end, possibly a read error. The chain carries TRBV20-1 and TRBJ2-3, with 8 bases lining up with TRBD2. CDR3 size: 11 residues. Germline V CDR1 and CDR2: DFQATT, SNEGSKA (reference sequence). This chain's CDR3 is CSAGGLDTQYF. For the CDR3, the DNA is TGCAGTGCTGGGGGACTAGATACGCAATATTTT.

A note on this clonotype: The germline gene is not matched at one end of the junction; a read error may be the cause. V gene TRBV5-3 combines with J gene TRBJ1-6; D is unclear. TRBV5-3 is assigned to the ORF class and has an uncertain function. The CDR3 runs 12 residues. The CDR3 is CASSFLPSPLHF. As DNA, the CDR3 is TGTGCCAGCAGCTTCCTTCCTTCACCCCTCCACTTT.

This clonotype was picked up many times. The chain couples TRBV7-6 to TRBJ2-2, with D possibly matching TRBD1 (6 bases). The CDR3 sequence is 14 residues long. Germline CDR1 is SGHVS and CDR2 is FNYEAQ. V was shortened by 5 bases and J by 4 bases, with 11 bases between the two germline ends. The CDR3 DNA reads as TGTGCCAGCAGCGCTACAGGGCTCACCGGGGAGCTGTTTTTT. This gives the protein CASSATGLTGELFF.

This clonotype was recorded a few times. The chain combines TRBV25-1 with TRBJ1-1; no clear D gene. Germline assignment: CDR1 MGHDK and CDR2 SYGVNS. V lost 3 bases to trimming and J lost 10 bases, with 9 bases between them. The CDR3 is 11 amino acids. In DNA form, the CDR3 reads TGTGCCAGCAGTGAGGAAGATAGAGCTTTCTTT. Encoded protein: CASSEEDRAFF. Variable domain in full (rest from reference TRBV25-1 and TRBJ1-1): EADIYQTPRYLVIGTGKKITLECSQTMGHDKMYWYQQDPGMELHLIHYSYGVNSTEKGDLSSESTVSRIRTEHFPLTLESARPSHTSQYLCASSEEDRAFFGQGTRLTVV.

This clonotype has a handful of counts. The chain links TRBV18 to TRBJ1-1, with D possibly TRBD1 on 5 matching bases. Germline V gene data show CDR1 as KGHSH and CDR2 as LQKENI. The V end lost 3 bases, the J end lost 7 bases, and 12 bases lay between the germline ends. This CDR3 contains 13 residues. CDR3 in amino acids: CASSPSGGVEAFF. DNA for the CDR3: TGTGCCAGCTCACCCTCCGGGGGGGTTGAAGCTTTCTTT.

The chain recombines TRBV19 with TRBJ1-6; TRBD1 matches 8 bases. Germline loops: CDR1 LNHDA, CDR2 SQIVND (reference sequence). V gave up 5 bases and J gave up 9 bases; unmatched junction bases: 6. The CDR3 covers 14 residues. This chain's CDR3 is CASSRTDRVSPLHF. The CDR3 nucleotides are TGTGCCAGTAGTCGGACGGACAGGGTTTCACCCCTCCACTTT.

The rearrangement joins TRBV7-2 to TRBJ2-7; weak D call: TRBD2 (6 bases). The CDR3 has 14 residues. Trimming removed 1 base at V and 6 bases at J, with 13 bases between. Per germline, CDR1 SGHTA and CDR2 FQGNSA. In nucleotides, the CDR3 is TGTGCCAGCAGCTTAGGCGCAGCGGGCCCCGAGCAGTACTTC. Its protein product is CASSLGAAGPEQYF.

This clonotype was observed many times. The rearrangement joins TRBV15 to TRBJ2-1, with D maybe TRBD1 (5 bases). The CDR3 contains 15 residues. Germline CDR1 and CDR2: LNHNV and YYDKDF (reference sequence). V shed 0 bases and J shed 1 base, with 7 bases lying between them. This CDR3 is CATSREQESYNEQFF. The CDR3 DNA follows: TGTGCCACCAGCAGAGAACAGGAGTCCTACAATGAGCAGTTCTTC.